This paragraph covers one TCR beta chain sequence. Its specificity is not known. The sample belongs to a study of memory CD4+ T cells and cytomegalovirus serostatus. General observations from the study: Of 150 to 200 reported CMV TCRbeta sequences, under 70 were found in memory CD4+ repertoires. Suggested: most of the CMV-linked TCR signature lies in CD4+ memory cells.

The sort gate was single viable CD3+CD4+CD8-CD45RO+ cells for memory CD4+ T cells. Repertoires were generated with immunoSEQ multiplex PCR, while TCRdb's copy carries only in-frame clones and drops some. The repertoire holds just under 65,000 clones, with roughly four fifths as singletons. Sequenced input: memory CD4+ T cells from blood. The clonotype comes from an adult in good health and CMV-seronegative.

CDR3 DNA sequence: TGTGCCAGCTCACATACCGGGGAGCTGTTTTTT. As protein: CASSHTGELFF. This sequence joins TRBV18 and TRBJ2-2; no definite D call. The V end was cut by 4 bases, the J end by 5 bases, with 2 bases between. The CDR3 has 11 amino acids. Germline-derived CDR1 and CDR2 are KGHSH and LQKENI.